Presented here are 16 T cell receptor beta chains from one specimen sequenced in a study of a mutant IDH1 vaccine in newly diagnosed glioma. Regarding time point: week 47, end of study. All doses held 300 ug of mutant IDH1 20-mer peptide, with topical imiquimod. These receptors' antigens are unknown. Data came from immunoSEQ multiplex PCR; TCRdb stores just in-frame clones and leaves some out. The sample contains some 50,000 clones, about two thirds of which appear only once. Sequencing was performed on peripheral blood mononuclear cells (PBMCs), taken from a glioma patient whose treatment included an IDH1 peptide vaccine. The receptors derive from a middle-aged man with glioma. Some clones in this sample may be carry-over from other donors' samples.

The gene calls are TRBV9 and TRBJ1-5; D gene unclear. V was pared by 0 bases and J by 4 bases, with 11 bases between. The length of the CDR3 is 15 residues. The V gene's germline CDR1 is SGDLS and CDR2 YYNGEE. CDR3 in DNA: TGTGCCAGCAGCGTAGGCCAGAGTCTAAATCAGCCCCAGCATTTT. Protein sequence: CASSVGQSLNQPQHF. The complete variable domain, with remaining parts taken from reference TRBV9 and TRBJ1-5, reads DSGVTQTPKHLITATGQRVTLRCSPRSGDLSVYWYQQSLDQGLQFLIQYYNGEERAKGNILERFSAQQFPDLHSELNLSSLELGDSALYFCASSVGQSLNQPQHFGDGTRLSIL.

The chain has TRBV6-6 and TRBJ2-5; 10 bases line up with TRBD2. Germline lookup yields CDR1 MNHNY and CDR2 SVGAGI (reference sequence). The V segment lost 2 bases and the J segment 1 base; nucleotides outside the gene matches: 4. This CDR3 is 16 amino acids long. DNA for the CDR3: TGTGCCAGCAGTTACGTCCAGCGGGGGGGCCAAGAGACCCAGTACTTC. Its translation: CASSYVQRGGQETQYF.

The chain uses TRBV5-4 and TRBJ1-1, with a possible D match to TRBD1 (6 bases). The V end was cut by 4 bases, the J end by 5 bases, with 15 bases between. This CDR3 is 14 amino acids long. Germline CDR1 and CDR2: SGHNT and YYREEE (reference sequence). The DNA for the CDR3 is TGTGCCAGCAGCGGAGGGACACTGGGGACTGAAGCTTTCTTT. Protein sequence: CASSGGTLGTEAFF.

The CDR3 spells CASSLGTVSYNEQFF. The CDR3 DNA sequence: TGTGCCAGCAGCCTCGGGACTGTTTCCTACAATGAGCAGTTCTTC. This chain joins TRBV7-6 and TRBJ2-1, with TRBD2 as a possible D gene (6 bases). The CDR3 has 15 amino acids. Germline values: CDR1 SGHVS, CDR2 FNYEAQ. The V end lost 5 bases, the J end lost 1 base, and 12 bases lay between the germline ends.

This chain connects TRBV4-1 to TRBJ2-3; D is possibly TRBD1 or TRBD2 (6 bases each). V was cut by 0 bases and J by 6 bases, with 19 bases left in between. Germline lookup yields CDR1 MGHRA and CDR2 YSYEKL. The CDR3 totals 17 residues. The CDR3 is CASSQEGGRGPGDTQYF. Written as DNA, the CDR3 is TGCGCCAGCAGCCAAGAAGGGGGTCGGGGGCCCGGGGATACGCAGTATTTT.

This chain joins TRBV2 and TRBJ2-3; D might be TRBD1 (6 bases). The CDR3 has 13 amino acids. From germline, CDR1 is SNHLY and CDR2 FYNNEI. Trimming shortened V by 8 bases and J by 5 bases, and 14 bases separated the two germline ends. CDR3 sequence reads: CASQRDTLDTQYF. The CDR3 bases are TGTGCCAGCCAACGGGACACACTAGATACGCAGTATTTT.

This clone was detected only a few times. The V gene is TRBV5-6, the J gene TRBJ1-3, with D tentatively TRBD1 (6 bases). V lost 3 bases and J lost 1, with 14 bases in between. Per the germline V gene, CDR1 is SGHDT and CDR2 is YYEEEE. The CDR3 length is 16 residues. The CDR3 sequence: CASSYRNRVSGNTIYF. CDR3 DNA: TGTGCCAGCAGCTACAGGAACAGGGTTTCTGGAAACACCATATATTTT.

The chain uses TRBV7-9 and TRBJ1-1; D is unresolved. The CDR3 contains 13 residues. The ends were cut back, 3 bases at V and 1 base at J, with 6 bases in the middle. Germline loops: CDR1 SEHNR, CDR2 FQNEAQ (reference sequence). For the CDR3, the DNA is TGTGCCAGCAGCTTCCGCAGGAACACTGAAGCTTTCTTT. Translation: CASSFRRNTEAFF.

Notes on this clone: This CDR3 is also generated by other DNA sequences in the sample. V is TRBV2 and J is TRBJ2-5; 9 positions agree with TRBD1. The trim removed 6 bases at V and 5 bases at J, leaving 4 bases unmatched. The CDR3 covers 13 residues. The germline V gene encodes CDR1 SNHLY and CDR2 FYNNEI. The CDR3 region has the DNA TGTGCCAGCAGCGGACAGGGGAGGGAGACCCAGTACTTC. Its protein is CASSGQGRETQYF.

The sample holds one count of this clone. The chain combines TRBV6-6 with TRBJ1-5; 7 bases align to TRBD1. V was pared by 4 bases and J by 4 bases, with 7 bases of the junction left unmatched. Germline CDR1 and CDR2: MNHNY and SVGAGI (reference sequence). This CDR3 contains 15 residues. The CDR3 DNA sequence: TGTGCCAGCAGTTTCAAAAGACAGGGAAATCAGCCCCAGCATTTT. Protein sequence: CASSFKRQGNQPQHF.

The chain combines TRBV19 with TRBJ1-2, with 7 bases lining up with TRBD1. The CDR3 is 16 residues long. With 6 bases clipped from V and 0 bases from J, the junction kept 10 bases outside the gene matches. CDR1 and CDR2 from the germline V gene are LNHDA and SQIVND (reference sequence). The CDR3 DNA reads TGTGCCAGTAGCCCAACCACAGGGGATCCTAACTATGGCTACACCTTC. Translation: CASSPTTGDPNYGYTF.

This chain connects TRBV11-3 to TRBJ2-1; 7 bases fit TRBD2. J lost 4 bases, V lost 5 bases, and 11 bases had no gene match. CDR3 length: 16 residues. CDR1 and CDR2 from the germline V gene are SGHNT and YENEEA. The CDR3 region has the DNA TGTGCCAGCAGCCCTACGGGCAGCGGGGTGTACAATGAGCAGTTCTTC. Translation gives CASSPTGSGVYNEQFF.

The chain couples TRBV18 to TRBJ2-3, with a tentative D call TRBD2 (6 bases). The CDR3 is 16 amino acids. Deletions cut 4 bases from V and 1 base from J, with 15 bases between. Germline V CDR1 and CDR2: KGHSH, LQKENI. The CDR3 nucleotides are TGTGCCAGCTCACAAGGGACTCGCCTACGCACAGATACGCAGTATTTT. It translates to CASSQGTRLRTDTQYF.

Judged by abundance, this clone is medium-sized (0.01 to 0.1%). The chain joins TRBV4-1 to TRBJ2-1; D is unclear. The V end lost 0 bases, the J end lost 8 bases, and 8 bases lay between the germline ends. Germline V CDR1 and CDR2: MGHRA, YSYEKL. The CDR3 contains 13 residues. The CDR3 spells CASSQDQVDEQFF. The CDR3 DNA reads TGCGCCAGCAGCCAAGATCAGGTGGATGAGCAGTTCTTC.

The table lists this clone with a few counts. This chain connects TRBV6-4 to TRBJ1-5; 11 bases agree with TRBD1. This CDR3 has 20 residues. V lost 2 bases, J lost 0 bases, and 12 bases stayed unmatched. CDR1 is MRHNA, CDR2 SNTAGT, per germline. CDR3 sequence: CASSDPWDRGNLPSNQPQHF. Written as DNA, the CDR3 is TGTGCCAGCAGTGACCCATGGGACAGGGGGAACCTACCTAGCAATCAGCCCCAGCATTTT.

The chain couples TRBV10-3 to TRBJ2-5; D call uncertain. Deletions cut 0 bases from V and 2 bases from J, with 4 bases between. The length of the CDR3 is 13 residues. The V gene's germline CDR1 is ENHRY and CDR2 SYGVKD. The CDR3 sequence: CAISESTQETQYF. CDR3 coding DNA: TGTGCCATCAGTGAGTCGACTCAAGAGACCCAGTACTTC.